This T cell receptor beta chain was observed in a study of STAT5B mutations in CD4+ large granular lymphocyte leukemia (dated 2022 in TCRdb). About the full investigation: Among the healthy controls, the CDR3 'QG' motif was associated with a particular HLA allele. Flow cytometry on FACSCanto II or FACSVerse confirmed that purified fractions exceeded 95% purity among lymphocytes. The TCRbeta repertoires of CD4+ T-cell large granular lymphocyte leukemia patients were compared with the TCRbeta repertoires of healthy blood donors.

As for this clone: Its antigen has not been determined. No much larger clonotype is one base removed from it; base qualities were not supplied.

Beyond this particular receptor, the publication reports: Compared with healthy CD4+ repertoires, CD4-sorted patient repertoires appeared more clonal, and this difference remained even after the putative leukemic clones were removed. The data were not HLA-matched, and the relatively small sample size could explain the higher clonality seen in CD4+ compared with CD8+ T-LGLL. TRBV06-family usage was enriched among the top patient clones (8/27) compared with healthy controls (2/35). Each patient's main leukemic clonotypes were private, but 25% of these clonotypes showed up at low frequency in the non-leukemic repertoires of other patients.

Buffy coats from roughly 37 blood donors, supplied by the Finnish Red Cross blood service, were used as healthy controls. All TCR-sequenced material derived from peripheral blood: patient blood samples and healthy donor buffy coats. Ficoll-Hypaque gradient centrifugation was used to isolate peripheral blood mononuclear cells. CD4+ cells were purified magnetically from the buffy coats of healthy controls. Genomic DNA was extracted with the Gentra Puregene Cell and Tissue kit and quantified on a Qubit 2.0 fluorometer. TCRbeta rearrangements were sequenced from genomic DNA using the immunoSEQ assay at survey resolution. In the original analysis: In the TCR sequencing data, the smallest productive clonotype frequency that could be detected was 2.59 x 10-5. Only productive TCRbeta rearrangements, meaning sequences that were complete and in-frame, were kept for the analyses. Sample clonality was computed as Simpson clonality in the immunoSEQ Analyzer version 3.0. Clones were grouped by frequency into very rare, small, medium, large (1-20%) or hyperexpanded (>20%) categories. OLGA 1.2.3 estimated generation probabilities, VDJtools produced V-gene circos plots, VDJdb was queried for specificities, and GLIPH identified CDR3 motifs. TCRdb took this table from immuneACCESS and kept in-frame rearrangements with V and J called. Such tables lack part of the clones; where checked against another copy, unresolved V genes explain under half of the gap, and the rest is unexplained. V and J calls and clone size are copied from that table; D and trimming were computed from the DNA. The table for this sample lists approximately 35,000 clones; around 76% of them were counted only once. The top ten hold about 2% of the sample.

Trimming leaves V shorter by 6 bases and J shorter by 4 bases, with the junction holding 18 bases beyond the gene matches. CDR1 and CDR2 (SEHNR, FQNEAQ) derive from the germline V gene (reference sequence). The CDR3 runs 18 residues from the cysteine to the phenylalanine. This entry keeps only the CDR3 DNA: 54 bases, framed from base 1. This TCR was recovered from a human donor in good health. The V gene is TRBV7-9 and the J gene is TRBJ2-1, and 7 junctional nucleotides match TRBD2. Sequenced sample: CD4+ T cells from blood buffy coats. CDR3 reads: CASRLTGIAGTSYNEQFF. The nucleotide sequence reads TGTGCCAGCAGACTGACTGGTATAGCGGGTACTTCTTACAATGAGCAGTTCTTC.